These 32 T cell receptor beta chains were all obtained from the same sample, sequenced in a study of blood T cells in healthy people across ages. It was with a sample-barcoded 5' primer and a J-beta primer mix that a second PCR of roughly 6 to 12 cycles was run. TCRdb passed the 5' RACE reads through MiXCR, listing each CDR3 protein once. The table includes approximately 400,000 distinct CDR3 sequences, about half detected once. The sequenced sample consisted of blood. All receptors come from a man aged 55-75 years in good health.

The CDR3: CASSWDSAYGYTF. The CDR3 bases are TGTGCCAGCAGCTGGGATTCCGCTTATGGCTACACCTTC. The chain has TRBV11-2 and TRBJ1-2; D remains unclear. The CDR3 loop spans 13 amino acids. V lost 4 bases and J 5 bases, leaving 11 bases between the germline ends. Germline lookup yields CDR1 SGHAT and CDR2 FQNNGV.

This chain uses TRBV27 with TRBJ2-1; 9 bases align to TRBD2. The CDR3 is 16 amino acids. J gave up 0 bases and V 3 bases, and 3 bases lay outside the gene matches. CDR1 and CDR2 from the germline V gene are MNHEY and SMNVEV (reference sequence). The CDR3: CASSFSGGSSYNEQFF. CDR3 sequence (DNA): TGTGCCAGCAGTTTTAGCGGGGGTAGCTCCTACAATGAGCAGTTCTTC.

There are a few counts of this clonotype. The chain is built from TRBV30 and TRBJ2-1; TRBD2 aligns across 10 bases. V lost 0 bases to trimming and J lost 9 bases; unmatched junction nucleotides: 11. In germline, CDR1 is GTSNPN, CDR2 SVGIG (reference sequence). CDR3 size: 16 residues. CDR3 sequence reads: CAWSVHELAGPAEQFF. CDR3 nucleotide sequence: TGTGCCTGGAGTGTACACGAACTAGCGGGACCAGCTGAGCAGTTCTTC.

This clonotype was counted a few times. CDR3 loop: CSATGSGETQYF. The CDR3, as DNA: TGCAGTGCTACAGGGTCAGGAGAGACCCAGTACTTC. This chain connects TRBV20-1 to TRBJ2-5; possible D gene TRBD1, 5 bases. The CDR3 loop spans 12 amino acids. V lost 4 bases and J 4 bases, leaving 10 bases between the germline ends. Germline-derived CDR1 and CDR2 are DFQATT and SNEGSKA (reference sequence).

This chain connects TRBV2 to TRBJ2-5; 7 nucleotides agree with TRBD1. Germline V gene data show CDR1 as SNHLY and CDR2 as FYNNEI. There are 13 residues in the CDR3. V gave up 1 base and J gave up 5 bases; unmatched junction bases: 1. As DNA, the CDR3 is TGTGCCAGCAGTGAAGTCAGGGGGGAGACCCAGTACTTC. Translating it yields CASSEVRGETQYF.

CDR3 nucleotide sequence: TGTGCCAGCAGCTCCCCAGCGGGGGGGTATTTGGATGAGCAGTACTTC. Translating gives CASSSPAGGYLDEQYF. The chain links TRBV7-9 to TRBJ2-7, with 10 bases aligning to TRBD2. The germline gives CDR1 SEHNR, CDR2 FQNEAQ (reference sequence). The J segment lost 7 bases and the V segment lost 4 bases, leaving 13 bases of the junction unmatched. The CDR3 has 16 residues.

J is TRBJ2-1 and V is TRBV20-1, with 7 bases identical to TRBD2. This CDR3 spans 15 amino acids. Unmatched junction bases numbered 9, after V lost 0 bases and J lost 7 bases. Germline CDR1 and CDR2: DFQATT and SNEGSKA (reference sequence). The chain's CDR3 is CSAREPRNSGNEQFF. The CDR3 DNA reads TGCAGTGCTAGAGAGCCCAGAAATAGCGGGAATGAGCAGTTCTTC.

This clonotype was counted ten times or more. This rearrangement joins TRBV7-9 to TRBJ2-7; D is possibly TRBD2 (6 bases). V was shortened by 5 bases and J by 0 bases, with 17 bases between the two germline ends. The CDR3 extends over 16 amino acids. Germline CDR1 SEHNR, CDR2 FQNEAQ (reference sequence). CDR3 sequence: CASSAASGLHSYEQYF. The CDR3 nucleotides read TGTGCCAGCAGCGCGGCCTCGGGACTTCACTCCTACGAGCAGTACTTC.

V gene TRBV11-2 combines with J gene TRBJ2-3, with 10 bases lining up with TRBD2. The CDR3 has 15 residues. Per the germline V gene, CDR1 is SGHAT and CDR2 is FQNNGV. Losses at the gene ends were 4 bases for V and 3 bases for J; bases not matched to a gene: 4. This chain's CDR3 is CASSYRTSGTDTQYF. The CDR3 DNA reads as TGTGCCAGCAGCTACCGGACTAGCGGTACAGATACGCAGTATTTT.

This chain connects TRBV3-1 to TRBJ2-7; no definite D call. The germline CDR1 and CDR2 sequences are LGHDT and YNNKEL (reference sequence). This CDR3 has 13 amino acids. V lost 0 bases to trimming and J lost 2 bases, with 5 bases between them. The CDR3 nucleotides read TGTGCCAGCAGCCAAGATTTCGCCTACGAGCAGTACTTC. The encoded protein is CASSQDFAYEQYF.

This sequence joins TRBV7-9 and TRBJ2-7; a possible D gene is TRBD2 (6 bases). This CDR3 spans 13 amino acids. V shed 5 bases and J shed 6 bases, with 14 bases lying between them. Germline assignment: CDR1 SEHNR and CDR2 FQNEAQ (reference sequence). In DNA form, the CDR3 reads TGTGCCAGCAGCCCCCTGGGGGGATTCGAGCAGTACTTC. This encodes CASSPLGGFEQYF. The whole variable domain, filled in from reference TRBV7-9 and TRBJ2-7, reads DTGVSQNPRHKITKRGQNVTFRCDPISEHNRLYWYRQTLGQGPEFLTYFQNEAQLEKSRLLSDRFSAERPKGSFSTLEIQRTEQGDSAMYLCASSPLGGFEQYFGPGTRLTVT.

This clonotype was seen ten or more times. The genes are TRBV3-1 and TRBJ1-2; 8 bases align to TRBD1. Trimming took 4 bases from V and 4 from J; bases not matched to a gene: 5. In germline, CDR1 is LGHDT, CDR2 YNNKEL (reference sequence). CDR3 length equals 14 residues. CDR3: CASSPGGWIYGYTF. Here the CDR3 DNA reads TGTGCCAGCAGCCCAGGGGGCTGGATCTATGGCTACACCTTC.

The CDR3 nucleotides are TGTGCCAGCAGCCTCGTGACATTCACAGATACGCAGTATTTT. This codes for CASSLVTFTDTQYF. The chain couples TRBV7-2 to TRBJ2-3; no reliable D call. The CDR3 runs to 14 residues. V was pared by 5 bases and J by 2 bases, with 11 bases between. CDR1 is SGHTA, CDR2 FQGNSA, per germline.

The chain uses TRBV18 and TRBJ2-3; D remains unclear. CDR1 KGHSH and CDR2 LQKENI come from the germline V gene. CDR3 length: 15 amino acids. Trimming left V 3 bases short and J 5 bases short, with 15 bases between. The CDR3 DNA reads TGTGCCAGCTCACCTTCCGGTGGCGGCGAAGATACGCAGTATTTT. Translating gives CASSPSGGGEDTQYF.

Here the CDR3 DNA reads TGTGCCTGGAGTGGAGTAGCGGCGGATCTCTCCTACAATGAGCAGTTCTTC. Protein: CAWSGVAADLSYNEQFF. The chain is built from TRBV30 and TRBJ2-1; D perhaps matches TRBD2 (6 bases). The length of the CDR3 is 17 residues. The V end was cut by 1 base, the J end by 0 bases, with 16 bases between. Germline-derived CDR1 and CDR2 are GTSNPN and SVGIG (reference sequence).

This clonotype has more than one count but fewer than ten. This chain links TRBV13 with TRBJ2-3; weak D call: TRBD2 (6 bases). Trimming stripped 5 bases from V and 2 bases from J, with 8 bases between. The CDR3 has 13 residues. CDR1 and CDR2 from the germline V gene are PRHDT and FYEKMQ (reference sequence). CDR3 DNA: TGTGCCAGCAGCGCGGGGATCACAGATACGCAGTATTTT. It codes for CASSAGITDTQYF.

The chain carries TRBV5-1 and TRBJ1-4; perhaps TRBD1 as D (6 bases). Trimming cost V 3 bases and J 6 bases, with 9 bases left between them. The CDR3 is 13 amino acids. Germline V CDR1 and CDR2: SGHRS, YFSETQ. CDR3 sequence: CASSSTGYEKLFF. In DNA form, the CDR3 reads TGCGCCAGCAGCTCAACAGGGTATGAAAAACTGTTTTTT.

The chain links TRBV20-1 to TRBJ2-1, with 10 positions matching TRBD2. The CDR3 sequence is 14 residues long. Trimming at V came to 5 bases and at J to 6 bases, leaving 7 bases not matched to a gene. Germline CDR1 DFQATT, CDR2 SNEGSKA (reference sequence). In DNA, the CDR3 is TGCAGTGCTGCCGTAGCGGGAGGTCGCAATGAGCAGTTCTTC. It is translated as CSAAVAGGRNEQFF.

The V call is TRBV20-1, the J call TRBJ2-1, with D possibly matching TRBD1 (6 bases). Trimming pared 6 bases from V and 0 bases from J, leaving 21 bases between. Germline lookup yields CDR1 DFQATT and CDR2 SNEGSKA (reference sequence). The CDR3 totals 17 residues. CDR3 protein: CSAITVQGLSSYNEQFF. DNA for the CDR3: TGCAGTGCAATAACGGTTCAGGGGCTGAGCTCCTACAATGAGCAGTTCTTC.

CDR3 DNA sequence: TGTGCCAGCCTCTCGGGAGGGAACAATGAGCAGTACTTC. Translated: CASLSGGNNEQYF. The chain links TRBV27 to TRBJ2-1; the match to TRBD2 covers 8 bases. The J call may be incorrect, as the DNA end agrees better with TRBJ2-7. This CDR3 contains 13 residues. Looked up from germline, CDR1 is MNHEY and CDR2 is SMNVEV (reference sequence).

The J gene is TRBJ1-2, the V gene TRBV25-1; 7 bases map to TRBD1. Germline assignment: CDR1 MGHDK and CDR2 SYGVNS. With 2 bases clipped from V and 4 bases from J, the junction kept 7 bases outside the gene matches. This CDR3 is 15 amino acids long. The CDR3: CASSEKGQTPYGYTF. The CDR3 nucleotides are TGTGCCAGCAGTGAAAAGGGACAGACTCCCTATGGCTACACCTTC.

This clonotype was found a few times. The rearrangement joins TRBV29-1 to TRBJ2-7, with D possibly TRBD1 on 5 matching bases. V dropped 6 bases and J dropped 2 bases, with 11 bases sitting between them. From germline, CDR1 is SQVTM and CDR2 ANQGSEA. The CDR3 has 12 amino acids. The CDR3 DNA is TGCAGCGTCTGCGACAGCCCCTACGAGCAGTACTTC. Translated: CSVCDSPYEQYF.

This clonotype was detected once. This chain joins TRBV4-3 and TRBJ2-5; 7 nucleotides match TRBD2. Trimming cost V 0 bases and J 11 bases; bases outside gene matches: 15. The CDR3 spans 16 residues. The germline V gene encodes CDR1 LGHNA and CDR2 YSLEER. The CDR3 sequence is CASSQDRAGTDNEQYF. CDR3 DNA sequence: TGCGCCAGCAGCCAAGATCGAGCGGGGACGGACAATGAGCAGTACTTC.

This chain links TRBV30 with TRBJ2-3; 7 bases map to TRBD1. The CDR3 consists of 11 residues. Per the germline V gene, CDR1 is GTSNPN and CDR2 is SVGIG (reference sequence). The ends lost 3 bases at V and 14 bases at J; junction bases unmatched: 8. For the CDR3, the DNA is TGTGCCTGGAGAGAGTACAGGGGTGGGTATTTT. Its protein product is CAWREYRGGYF.

The rearrangement joins TRBV7-2 to TRBJ2-1, with 7 bases matching TRBD2. Trimming took 1 base from V and 7 from J; bases not matched to a gene: 10. This CDR3 has 16 residues. Per germline, CDR1 SGHTA and CDR2 FQGNSA. CDR3 DNA sequence: TGTGCCAGCAGCTTAGAACCGGGACTACTAAGGAATGAGCAGTTCTTC. Amino acid sequence: CASSLEPGLLRNEQFF. Looking up the rest from reference TRBV7-2 and TRBJ2-1 gives the full variable domain: GAGVSQSPSNKVTEKGKDVELRCDPISGHTALYWYRQSLGQGLEFLIYFQGNSAPDKSGLPSDRFSAERTGGSVSTLTIQRTQQEDSAVYLCASSLEPGLLRNEQFFGPGTRLTVL.

For this clonotype: A read error may be the cause here, since a much bigger clone is one base away. The V call is TRBV4-2, the J call TRBJ2-7; 7 nucleotides agree with TRBD2. TRBJ2-5 matches the DNA end more closely, so the J call is doubtful. CDR3 length: 12 residues. Germline-derived CDR1 and CDR2 are LGHNA and YNFKEQ. CDR3 residues: CASSQGEGTQYF. The DNA of the CDR3 is TGTGCCAGCAGCCAAGGGGAGGGGACCCAGTACTTC.

The chain couples TRBV7-9 to TRBJ2-1; 8 positions match TRBD1. The V and J ends lost 5 bases and 5 bases, in that order; junction bases with no gene match: 5. This CDR3 comprises 14 residues. Germline V gene lookup returns CDR1 SEHNR and CDR2 FQNEAQ (reference sequence). This CDR3 is CASSLTGDHNEQFF. CDR3 DNA sequence: TGTGCCAGCAGCCTGACAGGGGACCACAATGAGCAGTTCTTC.

The CDR3 sequence is CASSRTGGSDTQYF. CDR3 coding DNA: TGTGCCAGCAGCAGGACAGGGGGATCAGATACGCAGTATTTT. This chain connects TRBV11-2 to TRBJ2-3; the match to TRBD1 covers 10 bases. V was clipped by 5 bases and J by 4 bases; unmatched bases: 3. This CDR3 region has 14 residues. Per the germline V gene, CDR1 is SGHAT and CDR2 is FQNNGV.

V gene TRBV6-5 combines with J gene TRBJ1-2; the D gene is possibly TRBD1 (5 bases). Germline loops: CDR1 MNHEY, CDR2 SVGAGI. The CDR3 is 13 amino acids. Trimming shortened V by 2 bases and J by 8 bases, and 12 bases separated the two germline ends. The CDR3 nucleotides read TGTGCCAGCAGTTACGAAGGGGTGAGGGGCTACACCTTC. This codes for CASSYEGVRGYTF.

This clonotype was detected only a few times. The chain recombines TRBV6-1 with TRBJ2-5, with 7 bases fitting TRBD2. Judging by the DNA end, TRBJ2-7 fits better; the J call may be wrong. Looked up from germline, CDR1 is MNHNS and CDR2 is SASEGT. This CDR3 comprises 13 residues. Written as DNA, the CDR3 is TGTGCCAGCAGATCGGTGGGGGGGTTCGAGCAGTACTTC. This encodes CASRSVGGFEQYF.

In its sample, this clonotype was seen a few times. The chain joins TRBV27 to TRBJ1-2, with 8 bases lining up with TRBD1. The CDR3 sequence is 13 residues long. CDR1 and CDR2 from the germline V gene are MNHEY and SMNVEV (reference sequence). The ends lost 5 bases at V and 8 bases at J; junction bases unmatched: 7. The CDR3, as DNA: TGTGCCAGCAGTCGCCAGGGGGCGCAAGGCTACACCTTC. Translation gives CASSRQGAQGYTF.

The chain links TRBV29-1 to TRBJ1-2; a weak D match, TRBD1 (5 bases). The CDR3 has 13 amino acids. The ends were cut back, 4 bases at V and 7 bases at J, with 16 bases in the middle. CDR1 SQVTM and CDR2 ANQGSEA come from the germline V gene. The CDR3 sequence: CSVGSRDRAGYTF. The CDR3 DNA sequence: TGCAGCGTTGGATCCCGGGACCGGGCTGGCTACACCTTC.